This passage covers 6 T cell receptor beta chains from one sample sequenced in a study of cytomegalovirus exposure and HLA in healthy donors. PCR primers comprised 60 Vbeta and 13 Jbeta primers. Profiled with immunoSEQ multiplex PCR; TCRdb holds only in-frame clones, not every one. The table has about 120,000 clones, about 74% seen once. The sequencing sample was made of PBMCs. The receptors derive from a woman in her 40s in good health and CMV-seropositive.

The chain combines TRBV30 with TRBJ1-5; no definite D call. The CDR3 loop spans 13 amino acids. Germline lookup yields CDR1 GTSNPN and CDR2 SVGIG (reference sequence). Trimming left V 1 base short and J 6 bases short, with 10 bases between. The DNA for the CDR3 is TGTGCCTGGAGTGAAGGAACAGCTCAGCCCCAGCATTTT. Its protein is CAWSEGTAQPQHF.

This chain connects TRBV27 to TRBJ2-5; D unresolved. The J call may be in error: the DNA end matches TRBJ2-7 better. CDR3 length: 14 amino acids. The germline CDR1 and CDR2 sequences are MNHEY and SMNVEV (reference sequence). The CDR3 coding sequence is TGTGCCAGCAGTACGACAAGGTCCCCCTACGAGCAGTACTTC. Translated: CASSTTRSPYEQYF.

The chain joins TRBV15 to TRBJ2-5, with 7 bases matching TRBD1. The germline CDR1 and CDR2 sequences are LNHNV and YYDKDF (reference sequence). The CDR3 runs to 17 residues. V was clipped by 5 bases and J by 2 bases; unmatched bases: 14. CDR3 coding DNA: TGTGCCACCAGCGCCCAACCGAAGACAGGGATTCAAGAGACCCAGTACTTC. This encodes CATSAQPKTGIQETQYF.

J is TRBJ1-3 and V is TRBV9; TRBD1 might be the D (6 bases). The germline CDR1 and CDR2 sequences are SGDLS and YYNGEE. Trimming left V 3 bases short and J 4 bases short, with 11 bases between. The CDR3 runs to 14 residues. DNA of the CDR3: TGTGCCAGCAGCGGCGGGGGACAAGGAAACACCATATATTTT. Protein product: CASSGGGQGNTIYF.

This clone was recorded only once. The CDR3 sequence: CASSTEPRGERGYTF. DNA of the CDR3: TGTGCCAGCAGCACCGAACCCAGGGGGGAACGGGGCTACACCTTC. The chain carries TRBV9 and TRBJ1-2; TRBD1 matches 7 bases. Germline V gene data show CDR1 as SGDLS and CDR2 as YYNGEE. Germline trimming cut 4 bases from V and 8 bases from J; bases unmatched to any gene: 14. The length of the CDR3 is 15 residues.

The V gene is TRBV29-1, the J gene TRBJ2-1, with 12 bases that match TRBD2. With V trimmed by 5 bases and J by 14 bases, 10 bases remained unmatched. Germline V CDR1 and CDR2: SQVTM, ANQGSEA. The CDR3 consists of 13 residues. The CDR3 DNA is TGCAGCGTTCTTACTGGACTAGCGGGGAACGAGTTCTTC. It encodes CSVLTGLAGNEFF.